The sequence of this T cell receptor beta chain was determined in a study of blood T cell repertoires in COVID-19. Across the study: COVID-19 samples from acute and convalescent phases originated in the United States, Italy and Spain.

In the original workflow: Reference gene primer amplification yielded estimated nucleated cell counts. Libraries were prepared by immunoSEQ multiplex PCR; TCRdb keeps only in-frame clonotypes and omits some of them. Clone size and the V and J calls come from that table; the DNA yielded D and trimming. This table has 70,000 to 95,000 clones, 82% appearing once. CDR1 is LNHDA, CDR2 SQIVND, per germline (reference sequence). The length of the CDR3 is 14 residues. V shed 6 bases and J shed 4 bases, with 10 bases lying between them. The sequence was obtained from a human donor in a cohort sampled during active COVID-19. Sequencing was done on a sample of peripheral blood. The gene calls are TRBV19 and TRBJ1-6, with no clear D. The CDR3 sequence: CASRASTYNSPLHF. The DNA for the CDR3 is TGTGCCAGTAGGGCGTCGACATATAATTCACCCCTCCACTTT.